This record covers a single T cell receptor (beta chain). The antigen is undetermined. These data come from a study of T cells expressing NK-cell markers. For the study at large: It was from sorted CD3+CD56+NKG2C+, CD3+CD56+NKG2C- and CD3+CD56-NKG2C+ T cells that TCR beta repertoires came. Eight donors were sequenced, of whom seven were HCMV-seropositive, while the remaining one was HCMV-seronegative. Study observations and caveats: In over 5 donors, dominant CD3+CD56+NKG2C+ clonotypes ranked among the top 10 CD8+ clonotypes.

From the 5' RACE reads, TCRdb lists one entry per CDR3 protein and no DNA. The sample has about 260,000 distinct CDR3 sequences. This receptor was identified in a young man in good health. Sequences were obtained from blood T cells: a sorted CD56 or NKG2C T cell subset, CD4+ or CD8+ T cells, or bulk PBMC T cells (not recorded which).

The CDR3 is CASSLVRSSGYNEQFF. The V and J genes are TRBV11-3 and TRBJ2-1; TCRdb selects TRBD2, and the lack of DNA leaves this call unchecked. Germline CDR1 SGHNT, CDR2 YENEEA. This CDR3 region has 16 residues.